These 9 T cell receptor beta chains originate from one sample sequenced in a study of cytomegalovirus exposure and HLA in healthy donors. A multiplex PCR was run with 60 Vbeta primers and 13 Jbeta primers. Sequenced by immunoSEQ multiplex PCR; TCRdb stores in-frame clones only, minus some. The sample lists some 100,000 clones; 70% to 80% were seen once. The sample taken for sequencing was PBMCs. The source of these receptors is a woman in her late teens or twenties in good health and CMV-seropositive.

V is TRBV7-2 and J is TRBJ1-2, with a weak D call TRBD1 (6 bases). CDR1 SGHTA and CDR2 FQGNSA come from the germline V gene. The CDR3 sequence is 15 residues long. Trimming removed 1 base at V and 4 bases at J, with 13 bases between. In DNA, the CDR3 is TGTGCCAGCAGCTTAGACCGGCAGGGGAGCTATGGCTACACCTTC. Amino acid sequence: CASSLDRQGSYGYTF.

The V call is TRBV30, the J call TRBJ2-7, with 11 bases identical to TRBD2. This CDR3 has 14 residues. The ends lost 0 bases at V and 5 bases at J; junction bases unmatched: 3. Germline V gene lookup returns CDR1 GTSNPN and CDR2 SVGIG (reference sequence). The CDR3 is CAWSVLAGADEQYF. The CDR3 DNA sequence: TGTGCCTGGAGTGTACTAGCGGGAGCGGACGAGCAGTACTTC.

This clone has only a few counts. This chain uses TRBV4-1 with TRBJ1-4; no clear D gene. Germline V gene sequence: CDR1 MGHRA, CDR2 YSYEKL. This CDR3 region has 16 residues. The V and J ends lost 4 bases and 0 bases respectively, with 12 bases between them. The CDR3 sequence is CASSLRTDSTNEKLFF. For the CDR3, the DNA is TGCGCCAGCAGCCTTAGGACGGACTCAACTAATGAAAAACTGTTTTTT.

The chain has TRBV6-6 and TRBJ2-7; 7 nucleotides align to TRBD1. This CDR3 spans 15 amino acids. CDR1 is MNHNY and CDR2 is SVGAGI in the germline V gene (reference sequence). The ends lost 5 bases at V and 2 bases at J; junction bases unmatched: 9. CDR3 bases: TGTGCCAGCAGTCCTCGTAGGGACAGCACCTACGAGCAGTACTTC. Protein product: CASSPRRDSTYEQYF.

This clone was seen more than once but under ten times. CDR3 DNA sequence: TGTGCCAGCGGATCAGGTTCCCCCCGGTCCAATGAGCAGTTCTTC. It yields the protein CASGSGSPRSNEQFF. The gene calls are TRBV2 and TRBJ2-1; D gene ambiguous. V was cut by 8 bases and J by 6 bases, with 20 bases left in between. In germline, CDR1 is SNHLY, CDR2 FYNNEI. The CDR3 extends over 15 amino acids.

The table lists this clone with a count of one. V usage is TRBV9 and J usage is TRBJ2-2; weak D call: TRBD1 (6 bases). Trimming left V 2 bases short and J 6 bases short, with 11 bases between. The CDR3 is 14 residues long. CDR1 SGDLS and CDR2 YYNGEE come from the germline V gene. DNA of the CDR3: TGTGCCAGCAGCGTTATACAGGGTCCCGGGGAGCTGTTTTTT. Encoded protein: CASSVIQGPGELFF.

This clone has more than one count but fewer than ten. This chain joins TRBV6-6 and TRBJ1-4; perhaps TRBD1 as D (5 bases). This CDR3 is built from 14 residues. CDR1 is MNHNY and CDR2 is SVGAGI in the germline V gene (reference sequence). Trimming cost V 6 bases and J 4 bases, with 12 bases left between them. The CDR3 region has the DNA TGTGCCAGCAGCGATCGGAGGGGTAATGAAAAACTGTTTTTT. Protein sequence: CASSDRRGNEKLFF.

This clone was detected once. The chain links TRBV10-3 to TRBJ1-5, with D tentatively TRBD1 (5 bases). The germline V and J ends were trimmed by 0 bases and 0 bases, with 9 bases remaining between them. This CDR3 comprises 16 residues. CDR1 is ENHRY, CDR2 SYGVKD, per germline. The CDR3 bases are TGTGCCATCAGTGAGTCGCGGACAATTAGCAATCAGCCCCAGCATTTT. Translation gives CAISESRTISNQPQHF.

This clone occurred once. The chain is built from TRBV30 and TRBJ1-1, with D uncertain. CDR3 length: 13 amino acids. In germline, CDR1 is GTSNPN, CDR2 SVGIG (reference sequence). The V end lost 4 bases, the J end lost 7 bases, and 16 bases lay between the germline ends. The CDR3 DNA sequence: TGTGCCTGGACAGATGGAGGAACCGTTGAAGCTTTCTTT. Its protein is CAWTDGGTVEAFF.